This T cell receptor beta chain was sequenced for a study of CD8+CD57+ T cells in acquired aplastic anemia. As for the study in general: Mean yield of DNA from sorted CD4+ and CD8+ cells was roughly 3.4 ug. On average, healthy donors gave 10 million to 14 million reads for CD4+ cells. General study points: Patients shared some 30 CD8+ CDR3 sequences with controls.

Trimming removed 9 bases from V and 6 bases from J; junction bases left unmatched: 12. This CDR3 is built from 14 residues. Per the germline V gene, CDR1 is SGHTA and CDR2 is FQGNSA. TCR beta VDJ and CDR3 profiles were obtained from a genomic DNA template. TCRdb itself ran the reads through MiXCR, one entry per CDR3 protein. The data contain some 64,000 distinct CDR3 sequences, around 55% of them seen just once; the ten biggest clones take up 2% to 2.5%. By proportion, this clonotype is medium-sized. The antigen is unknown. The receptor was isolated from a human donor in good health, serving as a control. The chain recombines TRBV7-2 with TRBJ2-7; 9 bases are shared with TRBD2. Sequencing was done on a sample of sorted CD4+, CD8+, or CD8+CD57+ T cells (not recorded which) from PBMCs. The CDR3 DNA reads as TGTGCCAGTTCGGAGGTAGCGGGAGTCCCCGAGCAGTACTTC. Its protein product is CASSEVAGVPEQYF. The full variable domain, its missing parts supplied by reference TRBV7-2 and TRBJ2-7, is GAGVSQSPSNKVTEKGKDVELRCDPISGHTALYWYRQSLGQGLEFLIYFQGNSAPDKSGLPSDRFSAERTGGSVSTLTIQRTQQEDSAVYLCASSEVAGVPEQYFGPGTRLTVT.